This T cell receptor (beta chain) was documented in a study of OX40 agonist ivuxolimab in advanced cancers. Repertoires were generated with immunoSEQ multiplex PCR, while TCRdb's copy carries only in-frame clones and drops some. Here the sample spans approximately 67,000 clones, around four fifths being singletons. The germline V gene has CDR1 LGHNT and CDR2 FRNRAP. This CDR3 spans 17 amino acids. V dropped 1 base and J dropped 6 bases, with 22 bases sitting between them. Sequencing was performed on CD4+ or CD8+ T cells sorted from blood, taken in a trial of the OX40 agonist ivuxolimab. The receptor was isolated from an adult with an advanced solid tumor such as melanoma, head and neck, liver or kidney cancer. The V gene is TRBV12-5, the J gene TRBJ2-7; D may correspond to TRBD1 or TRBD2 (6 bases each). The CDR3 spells CASGLGSGAGWLSEQYF. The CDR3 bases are TGTGCTAGTGGTTTGGGGTCGGGGGCAGGGTGGCTCTCCGAGCAGTACTTC.